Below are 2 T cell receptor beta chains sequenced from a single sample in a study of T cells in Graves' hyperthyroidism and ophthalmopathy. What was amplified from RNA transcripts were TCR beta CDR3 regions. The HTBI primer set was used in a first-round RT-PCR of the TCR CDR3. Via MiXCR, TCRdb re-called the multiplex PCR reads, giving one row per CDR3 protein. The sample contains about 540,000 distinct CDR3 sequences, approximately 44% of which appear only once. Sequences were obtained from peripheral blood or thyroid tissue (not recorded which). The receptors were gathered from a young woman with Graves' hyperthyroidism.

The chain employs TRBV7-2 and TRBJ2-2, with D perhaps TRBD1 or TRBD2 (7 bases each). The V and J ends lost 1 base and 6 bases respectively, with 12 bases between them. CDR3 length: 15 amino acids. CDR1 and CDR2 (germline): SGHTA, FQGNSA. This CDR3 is CASSLVPGGAGELFF. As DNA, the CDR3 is TGTGCCAGCAGCTTAGTACCAGGGGGGGCCGGGGAGCTGTTTTTT.

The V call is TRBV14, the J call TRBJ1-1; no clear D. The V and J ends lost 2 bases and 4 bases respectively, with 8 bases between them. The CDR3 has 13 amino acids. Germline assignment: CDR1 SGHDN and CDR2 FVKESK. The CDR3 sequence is CASSQSRVTEAFF. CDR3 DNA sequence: TGTGCCAGCAGCCAAAGCCGCGTCACTGAAGCTTTCTTT.